These 16 T cell receptor beta chains originate from one sample sequenced in a study of blood T cell repertoires in COVID-19. The method was immunoSEQ multiplex PCR; TCRdb's version includes in-frame clones alone and lacks a portion of them. This sample has some 210,000 clones, with about 81% found just once. Sequencing input: PBMCs or T cells enriched from blood (not recorded which). Source of these receptors: a man in his forties or fifties who had recovered from COVID-19.

The rearrangement links TRBV14 to TRBJ2-3; 7 nucleotides align to TRBD1. Per germline, CDR1 SGHDN and CDR2 FVKESK. After removal of 8 bases from V and 3 bases from J, the junction contained 8 bases not matched to a gene. This CDR3 is 14 amino acids long. The CDR3 DNA sequence: TGTGCCAGCTCGTTGACAGGGAAGACAGATACGCAGTATTTT. Translating it yields CASSLTGKTDTQYF. Based on the CDR3 plus reference TRBV14 and TRBJ2-3, the full variable domain is EAGVTQFPSHSVIEKGQTVTLRCDPISGHDNLYWYRRVMGKEIKFLLHFVKESKQDESGMPNNRFLAERTGGTYSTLKVQPAELEDSGVYFCASSLTGKTDTQYFGPGTRLTVL.

The chain uses TRBV9 and TRBJ1-3; no firm D call. The germline CDR1 and CDR2 sequences are SGDLS and YYNGEE. Trimming cost V 4 bases and J 2 bases, with 16 bases left between them. There are 16 residues in the CDR3. DNA for the CDR3: TGTGCCAGCAGCTTCCTGACGGGAGGGCCTGGAAACACCATATATTTT. Amino acids: CASSFLTGGPGNTIYF.

This chain joins TRBV5-6 and TRBJ1-2; 8 bases line up with TRBD1. Germline values: CDR1 SGHDT, CDR2 YYEEEE. This CDR3 contains 16 residues. V lost 0 bases to trimming and J lost 3 bases; unmatched junction nucleotides: 7. The CDR3 coding sequence is TGTGCCAGCAGCTTGGGACAGGGGTATAGTGACTATGGCTACACCTTC. Its protein is CASSLGQGYSDYGYTF.

This rearrangement joins TRBV7-9 to TRBJ2-1; 7 positions match TRBD1. This CDR3 has 16 amino acids. CDR1 is SEHNR, CDR2 FQNEAQ, per germline (reference sequence). V was pared by 0 bases and J by 5 bases, with 7 bases of the junction left unmatched. This CDR3 is CASSLARQGTHNEQFF. In DNA, the CDR3 is TGTGCCAGCAGCTTAGCGCGACAGGGTACTCACAATGAGCAGTTCTTC.

The chain recombines TRBV27 with TRBJ1-2; TRBD1 agrees at 12 bases. Per germline, CDR1 MNHEY and CDR2 SMNVEV (reference sequence). The CDR3 length is 15 residues. Trimming took 3 bases from V and 5 from J; bases not matched to a gene: 4. This chain's CDR3 is CASSFRGQGAYGYTF. The DNA of the CDR3 is TGTGCCAGCAGTTTTAGGGGACAGGGGGCTTATGGCTACACCTTC.

This clone was seen a few times. The CDR3 bases are TGTGCCAGCAGCCCCGACAGGGCAAGGAATCAGCCCCAGCATTTT. Its translation is CASSPDRARNQPQHF. The rearrangement joins TRBV7-8 to TRBJ1-5; 7 positions match TRBD1. The V gene end was trimmed by 5 bases and the J gene end by 4 bases; junction bases not matched to a gene: 8. The CDR3 totals 15 residues. Germline lookup yields CDR1 SGHVS and CDR2 FQNEAQ.

This sequence joins TRBV30 and TRBJ1-5; D possibly corresponds to TRBD1 (5 bases). This CDR3 comprises 14 residues. The V end lost 0 bases, the J end lost 1 base, and 7 bases lay between the germline ends. Germline V gene lookup returns CDR1 GTSNPN and CDR2 SVGIG (reference sequence). CDR3 DNA: TGTGCCTGGAGTGTGGGGCGAAGCAATCAGCCCCAGCATTTT. This sequence encodes CAWSVGRSNQPQHF. Full variable domain (remainder filled in from reference TRBV30 and TRBJ1-5): SQTIHQWPATLVQPVGSPLSLECTVEGTSNPNLYWYRQAAGRGLQLLFYSVGIGQISSEVPQNLSASRPQDRQFILSSKKLLLSDSGFYLCAWSVGRSNQPQHFGDGTRLSIL.

The gene calls are TRBV6-5 and TRBJ1-2; unclear D gene. In germline, CDR1 is MNHEY, CDR2 SVGAGI. The ends were cut back, 6 bases at V and 0 bases at J, with 8 bases in the middle. The CDR3 is 13 residues long. The CDR3 reads CASSHGPNYGYTF. CDR3 DNA sequence: TGTGCCAGCAGCCATGGGCCTAACTATGGCTACACCTTC.

J is TRBJ1-2 and V is TRBV27; 7 positions agree with TRBD1. CDR3 length: 14 residues. Germline loops: CDR1 MNHEY, CDR2 SMNVEV (reference sequence). J was trimmed by 4 bases and V by 4 bases; bases with no gene match: 6. For the CDR3, the DNA is TGTGCCAGCAGTTCCCTGACAGGGCTCTATGGCTACACCTTC. Protein sequence: CASSSLTGLYGYTF.

In this sample, this clone turned up a few times. The genes are TRBV2 and TRBJ1-1, with 7 nucleotides matching TRBD1. V shed 5 bases, J shed 7 bases, and the junction held 10 bases outside the gene matches. CDR3 length equals 14 residues. Germline assignment: CDR1 SNHLY and CDR2 FYNNEI. CDR3 protein: CASSRIQGNLEAFF. CDR3 bases: TGTGCCAGCAGTCGCATACAGGGGAACCTTGAAGCTTTCTTT. The whole variable domain, filled in from reference TRBV2 and TRBJ1-1, reads EPEVTQTPSHQVTQMGQEVILRCVPISNHLYFYWYRQILGQKVEFLVSFYNNEISEKSEIFDDQFSVERPDGSNFTLKIRSTKLEDSAMYFCASSRIQGNLEAFFGQGTRLTVV.

The chain employs TRBV7-9 and TRBJ1-2; the D is unclear. Germline values: CDR1 SEHNR, CDR2 FQNEAQ (reference sequence). There are 15 residues in the CDR3. V shed 0 bases and J shed 3 bases, with 11 bases lying between them. The CDR3 region has the DNA TGTGCCAGCAGCTTAGCCCCTTTGACTGACTATGGCTACACCTTC. Amino acid sequence: CASSLAPLTDYGYTF.

The chain links TRBV27 to TRBJ2-3, with TRBD1 identical over 9 bases. Germline-derived CDR1 and CDR2 are MNHEY and SMNVEV (reference sequence). This CDR3 contains 17 residues. The junction had 14 bases not matched to a gene; V was cut back by 2 bases and J by 8 bases. This CDR3 reads CASSLLGGQGPQGTQYF. Written as DNA, the CDR3 is TGTGCCAGCAGTTTACTTGGGGGACAGGGACCTCAGGGTACGCAGTATTTT.

The gene calls are TRBV7-3 and TRBJ2-2; 11 bases align to TRBD1. The V gene's germline CDR1 is SGHTA and CDR2 FQGTGA. The CDR3 totals 14 residues. After removal of 4 bases from V and 6 bases from J, the junction contained 1 base not matched to a gene. CDR3 nucleotide sequence: TGTGCCAGCAGCTCGGGACAGGGGGCCGGGGAGCTGTTTTTT. Its protein product is CASSSGQGAGELFF.

The CDR3 DNA follows: TGTGCCAGTAGTATGTTTGACAGGGGGCTTGGCTACACCTTC. This encodes CASSMFDRGLGYTF. This chain connects TRBV19 to TRBJ1-2, with TRBD1 identical over 10 bases. CDR3 length: 14 residues. The germline V gene has CDR1 LNHDA and CDR2 SQIVND (reference sequence). With 3 bases clipped from V and 7 bases from J, the junction kept 5 bases outside the gene matches. The full variable domain, in which reference TRBV19 and TRBJ1-2 provide the parts outside the CDR3, is DGGITQSPKYLFRKEGQNVTLSCEQNLNHDAMYWYRQDPGQGLRLIYYSQIVNDFQKGDIAEGYSVSREKKESFPLTVTSAQKNPTAFYLCASSMFDRGLGYTFGSGTRLTVV.

The chain employs TRBV7-3 and TRBJ2-3; D is undetermined. The CDR3 covers 14 residues. V lost 5 bases and J lost 0, with 9 bases in between. In germline, CDR1 is SGHTA, CDR2 FQGTGA. CDR3 sequence (DNA): TGTGCCAGCAGCACACAACCTAGCACAGATACGCAGTATTTT. Translated: CASSTQPSTDTQYF.

The chain carries TRBV2 and TRBJ1-5; 7 bases fit TRBD1. Germline values: CDR1 SNHLY, CDR2 FYNNEI. The CDR3 has 15 residues. V lost 8 bases and J lost 3; bases outside the gene matches: 10. The CDR3 spells CASELSGQYNQPQHF. The CDR3 coding sequence is TGTGCCAGCGAGCTTTCGGGACAGTACAATCAGCCCCAGCATTTT. The full variable domain, rest sourced from reference TRBV2 and TRBJ1-5, is EPEVTQTPSHQVTQMGQEVILRCVPISNHLYFYWYRQILGQKVEFLVSFYNNEISEKSEIFDDQFSVERPDGSNFTLKIRSTKLEDSAMYFCASELSGQYNQPQHFGDGTRLSIL.